This section outlines one T cell receptor beta chain sequence together with its context. Its antigen is unknown. PCR was performed using 60 Vbeta and 13 Jbeta primers. Sequenced by immunoSEQ multiplex PCR; TCRdb stores in-frame clones only, minus some. The profile covers 55,000 to 70,000 clones, with 75% to 85% appearing a single time and about 1.6% taken by the ten largest. This entry belongs to a study of cytomegalovirus exposure and HLA in healthy donors. Overall study results and limits: Common viral pathogens seemed to be connected with several of the most significant clusters, according to a later analysis.

Germline-derived CDR1 and CDR2 are MDHEN and SYDVKM. V lost 5 bases and J lost 6, with 14 bases in between. CDR3 length equals 14 residues. V gene TRBV28 combines with J gene TRBJ1-5, with unresolved D. This receptor was identified in a human donor in good health. The sequencing sample was made of PBMCs. DNA of the CDR3: TGTGCCAGCAGTATCATGTCGGGGTTTCAGCCCCAGCATTTT. Translating it yields CASSIMSGFQPQHF.